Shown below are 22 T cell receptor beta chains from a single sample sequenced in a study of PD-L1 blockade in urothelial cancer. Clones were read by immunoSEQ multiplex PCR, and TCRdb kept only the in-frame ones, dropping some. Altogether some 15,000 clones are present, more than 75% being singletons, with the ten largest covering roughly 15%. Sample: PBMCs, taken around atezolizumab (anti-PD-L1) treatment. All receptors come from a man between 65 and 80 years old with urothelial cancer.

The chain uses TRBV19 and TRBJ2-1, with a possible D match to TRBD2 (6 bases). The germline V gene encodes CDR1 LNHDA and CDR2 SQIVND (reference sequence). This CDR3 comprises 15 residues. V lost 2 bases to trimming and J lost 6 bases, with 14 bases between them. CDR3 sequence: CASSILYGGVNEQFF. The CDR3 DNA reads TGTGCCAGTAGTATACTGTACGGGGGTGTCAATGAGCAGTTCTTC.

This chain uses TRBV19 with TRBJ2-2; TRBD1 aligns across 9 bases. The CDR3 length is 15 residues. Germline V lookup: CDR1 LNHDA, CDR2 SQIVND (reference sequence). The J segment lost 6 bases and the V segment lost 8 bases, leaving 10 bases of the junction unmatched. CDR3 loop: CASATGGASAGELFF. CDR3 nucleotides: TGTGCCAGTGCAACAGGGGGCGCATCCGCCGGGGAGCTGTTTTTT.

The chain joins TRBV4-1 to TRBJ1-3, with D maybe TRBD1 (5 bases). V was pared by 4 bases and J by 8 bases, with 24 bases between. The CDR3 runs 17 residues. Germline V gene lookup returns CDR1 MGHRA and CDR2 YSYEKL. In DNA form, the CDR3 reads TGCGCCAGCAGCCGAGACCCGACCGAGGGACTTCAGCACACCATATATTTT. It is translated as CASSRDPTEGLQHTIYF.

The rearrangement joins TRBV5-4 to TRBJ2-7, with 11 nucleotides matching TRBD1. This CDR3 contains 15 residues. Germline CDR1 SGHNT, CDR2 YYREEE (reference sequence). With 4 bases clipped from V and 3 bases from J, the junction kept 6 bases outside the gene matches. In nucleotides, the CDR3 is TGTGCCAGCAGCCTGGACAGGGGGCACGTCTACGAGCAGTACTTC. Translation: CASSLDRGHVYEQYF.

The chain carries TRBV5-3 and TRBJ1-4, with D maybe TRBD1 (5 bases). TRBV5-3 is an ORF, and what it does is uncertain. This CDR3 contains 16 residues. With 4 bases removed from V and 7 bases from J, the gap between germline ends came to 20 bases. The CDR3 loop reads CARSEDDWPGGEKLFF. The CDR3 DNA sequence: TGTGCCAGAAGCGAGGACGACTGGCCGGGGGGTGAAAAACTGTTTTTT.

CDR3 DNA: TGTGCCAGCTCACCATCTCGCCCAACTTCAGAGGTGGGGAACACTGAAGCTTTCTTT. Residues: CASSPSRPTSEVGNTEAFF. This chain links TRBV18 with TRBJ1-1; D gene uncertain. This CDR3 is built from 19 residues. Looked up from germline, CDR1 is KGHSH and CDR2 is LQKENI. Deletions cut 2 bases from V and 1 base from J, with 23 bases between.

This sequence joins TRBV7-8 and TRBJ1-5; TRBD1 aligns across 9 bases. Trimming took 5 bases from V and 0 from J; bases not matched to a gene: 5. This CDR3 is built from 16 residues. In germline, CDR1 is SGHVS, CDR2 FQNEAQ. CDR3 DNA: TGTGCCAGCAGCCAAAGGACAGGGGCTAGCAATCAGCCCCAGCATTTT. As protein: CASSQRTGASNQPQHF.

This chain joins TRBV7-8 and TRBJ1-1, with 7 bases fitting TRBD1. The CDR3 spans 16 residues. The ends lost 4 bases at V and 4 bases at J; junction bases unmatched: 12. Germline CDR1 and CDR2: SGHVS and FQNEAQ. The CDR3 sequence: CASSSGQGGFFTEAFF. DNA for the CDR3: TGTGCCAGCAGCTCTGGGCAGGGGGGATTTTTCACTGAAGCTTTCTTT.

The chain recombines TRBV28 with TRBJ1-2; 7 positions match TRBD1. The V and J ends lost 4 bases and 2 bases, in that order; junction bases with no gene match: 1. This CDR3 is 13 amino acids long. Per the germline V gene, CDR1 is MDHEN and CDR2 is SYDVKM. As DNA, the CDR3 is TGTGCCAGCAGTTCACAGGGGAACTATGGCTACACCTTC. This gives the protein CASSSQGNYGYTF.

This chain's CDR3 is CASSQGDRPSTEAFF. The CDR3 coding sequence is TGCGCCAGCAGCCAAGGAGACAGACCTAGCACTGAAGCTTTCTTT. J is TRBJ1-1 and V is TRBV4-1; perhaps TRBD1 as D (5 bases). CDR3 length equals 15 residues. V lost 1 base and J lost 4, with 13 bases in between. The germline V gene encodes CDR1 MGHRA and CDR2 YSYEKL.

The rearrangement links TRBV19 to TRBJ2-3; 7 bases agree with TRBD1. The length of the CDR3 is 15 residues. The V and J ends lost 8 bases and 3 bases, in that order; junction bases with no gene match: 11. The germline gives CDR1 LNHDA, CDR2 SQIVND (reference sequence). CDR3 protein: CASSRQGIFTDTQYF. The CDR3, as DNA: TGTGCCAGTTCTCGACAGGGCATTTTTACAGATACGCAGTATTTT.

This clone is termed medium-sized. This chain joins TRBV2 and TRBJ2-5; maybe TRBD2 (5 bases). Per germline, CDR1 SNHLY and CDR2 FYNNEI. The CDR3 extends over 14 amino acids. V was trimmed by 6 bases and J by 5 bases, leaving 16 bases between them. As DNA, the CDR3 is TGTGCCAGCAGAGTCGAGGGATACGGGGAGACCCAGTACTTC. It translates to CASRVEGYGETQYF.

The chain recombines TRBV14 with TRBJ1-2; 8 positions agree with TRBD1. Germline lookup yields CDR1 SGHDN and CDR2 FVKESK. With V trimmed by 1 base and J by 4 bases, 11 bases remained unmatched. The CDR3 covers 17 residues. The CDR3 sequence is CASSQAAGTGRFYGYTF. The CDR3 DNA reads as TGTGCCAGCAGCCAAGCGGCAGGGACAGGAAGGTTCTATGGCTACACCTTC.

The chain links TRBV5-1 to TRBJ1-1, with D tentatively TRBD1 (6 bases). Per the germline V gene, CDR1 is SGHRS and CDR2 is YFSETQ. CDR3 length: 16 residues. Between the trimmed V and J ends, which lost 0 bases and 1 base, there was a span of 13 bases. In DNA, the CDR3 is TGCGCCAGCAGCTTGGGTGCAGGGGCGGGGAACACTGAAGCTTTCTTT. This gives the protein CASSLGAGAGNTEAFF.

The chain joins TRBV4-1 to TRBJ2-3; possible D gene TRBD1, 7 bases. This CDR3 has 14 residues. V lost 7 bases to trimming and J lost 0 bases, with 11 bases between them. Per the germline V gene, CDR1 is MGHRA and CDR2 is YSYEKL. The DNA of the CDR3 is TGCGCCAGCATGGCGGGACAGAGCACAGATACGCAGTATTTT. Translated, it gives CASMAGQSTDTQYF.

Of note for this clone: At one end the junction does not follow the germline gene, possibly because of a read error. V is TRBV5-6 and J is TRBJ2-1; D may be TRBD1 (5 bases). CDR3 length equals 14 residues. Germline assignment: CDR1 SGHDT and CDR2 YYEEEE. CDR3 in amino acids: CASSTSGHLNELFF. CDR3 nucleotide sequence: TGTGCCAGCAGCACAAGTGGACACTTAAACGAGCTGTTCTTC.

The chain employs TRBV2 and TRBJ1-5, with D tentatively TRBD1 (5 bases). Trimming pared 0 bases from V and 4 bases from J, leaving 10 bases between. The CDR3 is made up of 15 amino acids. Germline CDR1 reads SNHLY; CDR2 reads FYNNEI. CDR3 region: CASSEAVTVNQPQHF. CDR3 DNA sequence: TGTGCCAGCAGTGAAGCGGTGACAGTAAATCAGCCCCAGCATTTT.

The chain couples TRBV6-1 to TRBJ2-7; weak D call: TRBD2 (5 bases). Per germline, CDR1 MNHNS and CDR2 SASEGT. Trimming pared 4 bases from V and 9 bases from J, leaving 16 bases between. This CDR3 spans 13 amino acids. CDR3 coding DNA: TGTGCCAGCAGTGCGGCGGGCCCGACCGGGCAGTACTTC. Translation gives CASSAAGPTGQYF.

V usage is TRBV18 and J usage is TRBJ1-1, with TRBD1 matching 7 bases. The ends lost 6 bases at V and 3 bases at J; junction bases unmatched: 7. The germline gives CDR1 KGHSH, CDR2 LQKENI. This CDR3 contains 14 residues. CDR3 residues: CASSRGTGDTEAFF. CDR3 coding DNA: TGTGCCAGCTCCCGCGGCACAGGGGACACTGAAGCTTTCTTT.

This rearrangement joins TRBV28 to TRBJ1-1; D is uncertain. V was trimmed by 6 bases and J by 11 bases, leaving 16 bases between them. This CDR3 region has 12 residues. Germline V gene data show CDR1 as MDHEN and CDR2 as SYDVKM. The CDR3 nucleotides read TGTGCCAGCAGACAGACGGCCGTTGGGGCTTTCTTT. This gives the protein CASRQTAVGAFF.

In nucleotides, the CDR3 is TGTGCCAGCTCTGGGGGCTCGCACGAAAAACTGTTTTTT. The encoded protein is CASSGGSHEKLFF. The V and J genes are TRBV18 and TRBJ1-4; D is perhaps TRBD1 (6 bases). The CDR3 contains 13 residues. CDR1 KGHSH and CDR2 LQKENI come from the germline V gene. V was pared by 6 bases and J by 8 bases, with 13 bases between.

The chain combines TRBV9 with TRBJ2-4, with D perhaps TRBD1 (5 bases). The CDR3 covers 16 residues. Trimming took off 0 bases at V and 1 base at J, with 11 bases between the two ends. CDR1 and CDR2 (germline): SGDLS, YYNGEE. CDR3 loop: CASSVAQGYAKNIQYF. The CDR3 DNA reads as TGTGCCAGCAGCGTAGCTCAGGGTTACGCCAAAAACATTCAGTACTTC. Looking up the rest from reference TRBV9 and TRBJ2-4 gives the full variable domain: DSGVTQTPKHLITATGQRVTLRCSPRSGDLSVYWYQQSLDQGLQFLIQYYNGEERAKGNILERFSAQQFPDLHSELNLSSLELGDSALYFCASSVAQGYAKNIQYFGAGTRLSVL.